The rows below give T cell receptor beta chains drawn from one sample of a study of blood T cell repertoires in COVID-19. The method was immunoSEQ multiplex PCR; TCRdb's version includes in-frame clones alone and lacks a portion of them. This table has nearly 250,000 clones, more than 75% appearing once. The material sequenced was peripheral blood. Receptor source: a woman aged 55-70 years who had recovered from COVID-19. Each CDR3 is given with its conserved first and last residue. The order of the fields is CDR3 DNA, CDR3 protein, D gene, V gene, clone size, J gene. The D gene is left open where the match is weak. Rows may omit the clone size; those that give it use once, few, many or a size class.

TGTGCCAGCAGCTTAGCGGCGGATTCACCTCTCCACTTT,CASSLAADSPLHF,-,TRBV7-2,-,TRBJ1-6
TGTGCCAGCAGCGTAACTCCGACAGGGAGTATGCCCCAGTACTTC,CASSVTPTGSMPQYF,TRBD1,TRBV7-3,-,TRBJ2-5
TGTGCCAGCACCACGGAAGGGGGTACCTACAATGAGCAGTTCTTC,CASTTEGGTYNEQFF,-,TRBV2,-,TRBJ2-1
TGTGCCAGTAGTATTCAGGGCCGAACTGAAGCTTTCTTT,CASSIQGRTEAFF,-,TRBV19,once,TRBJ1-1
TGCAGCGTTTATGCGGGACAGGGGAACTATGGCTACACCTTC,CSVYAGQGNYGYTF,TRBD1,TRBV29-1,-,TRBJ1-2
TGTGCCAGCAGCGAACAGGGTACTGGGGCCAACGTCCTGACTTTC,CASSEQGTGANVLTF,-,TRBV9,-,TRBJ2-6
TGTGCCACCAGAACGTGGTCTGGGGGCGGAAATGAGCAGTTCTTC,CATRTWSGGGNEQFF,-,TRBV2,few,TRBJ2-1
TGTGCCAGCAGCTACGAACAGGGGTACACCGGGGAGCTGTTTTTT,CASSYEQGYTGELFF,TRBD1,TRBV5-4,-,TRBJ2-2
TGTGCCAGCTCACGAATGACAGGGCAGAACACTGAAGCTTTCTTT,CASSRMTGQNTEAFF,TRBD1,TRBV18,few,TRBJ1-1
TGTGCCACCAGCAAAGGACTAGCGGGGGGCACAGATACGCAGTATTTT,CATSKGLAGGTDTQYF,TRBD2,TRBV15,-,TRBJ2-3
TGTGCCACCATGGGTTCATCGGGAGATCAGCCCCAGCATTTT,CATMGSSGDQPQHF,-,TRBV10-3,-,TRBJ1-5
TGTGCCAGCAGTTTTAGAGCGCTGGCGGGGGGGCTGTATACGCAGTATTTT,CASSFRALAGGLYTQYF,TRBD2,TRBV27,once,TRBJ2-3
TGTGCCAGCACCACTGACAGGGCAACTGGAAACACCATATATTTT,CASTTDRATGNTIYF,TRBD1,TRBV6-5,-,TRBJ1-3
TGTGCCAGCAGTCACCCCCTAGGGGGCTATGGCTACACCTTC,CASSHPLGGYGYTF,-,TRBV6-2/TRBV6-3,-,TRBJ1-2
TGTGCCAGCAGCTTGAGCGGGGGGGATATTGATGAGCAGTTCTTC,CASSLSGGDIDEQFF,TRBD2,TRBV5-5,-,TRBJ2-1
TGTGCCAGCATCGCAGGGAGGGCTAACTATGGCTACACCTTC,CASIAGRANYGYTF,-,TRBV6-5,once,TRBJ1-2
TGTGCCAGCAGTTTAAACAGGGGGAAAGAGACCCAGTACTTC,CASSLNRGKETQYF,TRBD1,TRBV27,-,TRBJ2-5
TGTGCCACCAGCAGAGATGGGACAGGCGGGGACGAGCAGTACTTC,CATSRDGTGGDEQYF,TRBD1,TRBV15,-,TRBJ2-7
TGTGCCAGCTCACCACCGGCGGACACGGGTAGACGACGGTACTTC,CASSPPADTGRRRYF,-,TRBV18,-,TRBJ2-7
TGCGCCAGCAGCTTTTTGTTCGGAGATTACGAGCAGTACTTC,CASSFLFGDYEQYF,-,TRBV5-1,-,TRBJ2-7
TGCGCCAGCAGCGGAGGCGCGGGGAACACTGAAGCTTTCTTT,CASSGGAGNTEAFF,-,TRBV5-1,-,TRBJ1-1
TGTGCCAGCAGCCTTAGCGGGGGTGGAGAGACCCAGTACTTC,CASSLSGGGETQYF,TRBD2,TRBV6-5,-,TRBJ2-5
TGTGCCAGCAGTGAAGGGATAGCGGGGGGGCAAGAGACCCAGTACTTC,CASSEGIAGGQETQYF,TRBD2,TRBV2,-,TRBJ2-5
TGTGCCACCAGCAGAGATCCAGGGGGGTTATCGTACGAGCAGTACTTC,CATSRDPGGLSYEQYF,-,TRBV15,-,TRBJ2-7
TGTGCCAGCAGCCCGGCGGGGAGGTACGAGCAGTACTTC,CASSPAGRYEQYF,-,TRBV3-1/TRBV3-2,-,TRBJ2-7
TGTGCCAGCAGCTTCGCCGGGGAGCTGTTTTTT,CASSFAGELFF,-,TRBV11-3,-,TRBJ2-2
TGTGCCACCAGCAGACCCGGGACAGTAAATTCACCCCTCCACTTT,CATSRPGTVNSPLHF,TRBD1,TRBV15,-,TRBJ1-6
TGTGCCAGCAGCTCCAGGGTTGCGGGGGGCCCTACAGATACGCAGTATTTT,CASSSRVAGGPTDTQYF,TRBD2,TRBV7-3,once,TRBJ2-3
TGTGCCAGCACCTCGACAGGGGTCAACTATTTTAACTATGGCTACACCTTC,CASTSTGVNYFNYGYTF,-,TRBV21-1,-,TRBJ1-2
TGTGCCAGCTCACCACGCGCCGGGACAGGAGGAGAAAACATTCAGTACTTC,CASSPRAGTGGENIQYF,TRBD1,TRBV18,-,TRBJ2-4
TGTGCCAGCAGCGCCACAGGGCACGAGACCCAGTACTTC,CASSATGHETQYF,-,TRBV7-2,-,TRBJ2-5
TGTGCCACCAATCTCTGGGGCCGATCGGAGACCCAGTACTTC,CATNLWGRSETQYF,-,TRBV18,-,TRBJ2-5
TGTGCCAGCAGTCCCGGTGCTGAAGCTTTCTTT,CASSPGAEAFF,-,TRBV12-3/TRBV12-4,-,TRBJ1-1
TGTGCCAGCAGTGAAGTATCGTCAGGGGGCAAGTACTATGGCTACACCTTC,CASSEVSSGGKYYGYTF,TRBD1,TRBV2,-,TRBJ1-2